This entry lists 28 T cell receptor beta chains sequenced from one sample in a study of cytomegalovirus exposure and HLA in healthy donors. Method: immunoSEQ multiplex PCR; TCRdb's copy keeps in-frame clones and lacks some. The top ten clones hold roughly 12% of a sample with around 90,000 clones, about four fifths of them seen once. Specimen: PBMCs. The receptors were sampled from a woman aged 18-29 years in good health and CMV-seropositive.

The V gene is TRBV12-5, the J gene TRBJ2-3; weak D call: TRBD1 (5 bases). The CDR3 totals 16 residues. V was pared by 6 bases and J by 2 bases, with 18 bases between. CDR1 and CDR2 (germline): LGHNT, FRNRAP. The CDR3 loop reads CASGFGIGAATDTQYF. CDR3 coding DNA: TGTGCTAGTGGGTTTGGAATAGGGGCGGCCACAGATACGCAGTATTTT.

As DNA, the CDR3 is TGTGCCAGCAGCCAAGGACCCAGGGGGTCCTACGAGCAGTACTTC. Encoded protein: CASSQGPRGSYEQYF. The rearrangement links TRBV4-2 to TRBJ2-7; 7 bases line up with TRBD1. CDR1 is LGHNA and CDR2 is YNFKEQ in the germline V gene. CDR3 size: 15 residues. V gave up 1 base and J gave up 1 base; unmatched junction bases: 4.

The chain has TRBV7-6 and TRBJ2-1; 11 bases match TRBD1. Germline CDR1 is SGHVS and CDR2 is FNYEAQ. V dropped 4 bases and J dropped 6; count of bases not matched to a gene: 5. The CDR3 is 15 amino acids. CDR3 nucleotide sequence: TGTGCCAGCAGCTCGCTGGGGACAGGGGGCAATGAGCAGTTCTTC. This sequence encodes CASSSLGTGGNEQFF.

This clone was detected once. V and J are TRBV25-1 and TRBJ1-1; the D gene is possibly TRBD1 (6 bases). The CDR3 runs 14 residues. Per germline, CDR1 MGHDK and CDR2 SYGVNS. Trimming pared 4 bases from V and 0 bases from J, leaving 9 bases between. DNA of the CDR3: TGTGCCAGCAGTGTGGACAGCCTGAACACTGAAGCTTTCTTT. Its protein product is CASSVDSLNTEAFF.

The genes are TRBV7-2 and TRBJ2-3, with a tentative D call TRBD2 (7 bases). There are 18 residues in the CDR3. V lost 5 bases and J 5 bases, leaving 26 bases between the germline ends. Germline CDR1 SGHTA, CDR2 FQGNSA. The CDR3 DNA reads as TGTGCCAGCAGCCTCTTAGTCCTTGGGGGGGGCCAGGAAGATACGCAGTATTTT. This sequence encodes CASSLLVLGGGQEDTQYF.

V gene TRBV29-1 combines with J gene TRBJ1-2; possible D gene TRBD1, 5 bases. CDR1 and CDR2 from the germline V gene are SQVTM and ANQGSEA. The CDR3 has 14 amino acids. V was cut by 3 bases and J by 7 bases, with 18 bases left in between. The CDR3 coding sequence is TGCAGCGTTGATCTACCGGGGGTTGTGGGTGGCTACACCTTC. It specifies CSVDLPGVVGGYTF.

This clone was recorded only once. The chain recombines TRBV7-9 with TRBJ2-7; 8 bases are shared with TRBD1. The V and J ends lost 2 bases and 7 bases, in that order; junction bases with no gene match: 7. This CDR3 contains 14 residues. CDR1 and CDR2 (germline): SEHNR, FQNEAQ (reference sequence). CDR3 nucleotide sequence: TGTGCCAGCAGCTTACCAGGGGGCGACGGGGAGCAGTACTTC. Residues: CASSLPGGDGEQYF.

The chain combines TRBV27 with TRBJ2-3; a weak D match, TRBD2 (5 bases). This CDR3 spans 13 amino acids. CDR1 MNHEY and CDR2 SMNVEV come from the germline V gene (reference sequence). V shed 6 bases and J shed 13 bases, with 20 bases lying between them. CDR3 nucleotides: TGTGCCAGCAGCCAAACCCTAGCCCATCCGGAGTATTTT. Its protein is CASSQTLAHPEYF.

V usage is TRBV6-1 and J usage is TRBJ2-2; 8 positions match TRBD2. The CDR3 extends over 17 amino acids. J gave up 5 bases and V 1 base, and 9 bases lay outside the gene matches. CDR1 is MNHNS and CDR2 is SASEGT in the germline V gene. The DNA of the CDR3 is TGTGCCAGCAGTGAAGGAAGGCGGCGGGGGGTAACCGGGGAGCTGTTTTTT. Encoded protein: CASSEGRRRGVTGELFF.

This chain links TRBV2 with TRBJ2-5; 8 positions agree with TRBD2. V was pared by 4 bases and J by 0 bases, with 7 bases of the junction left unmatched. This CDR3 has 16 residues. CDR1 is SNHLY, CDR2 FYNNEI, per germline. The CDR3 protein is CASSAWAGGNQETQYF. The DNA for the CDR3 is TGTGCCAGCAGTGCCTGGGCGGGGGGCAACCAAGAGACCCAGTACTTC. The full variable domain, its missing parts supplied by reference TRBV2 and TRBJ2-5, is EPEVTQTPSHQVTQMGQEVILRCVPISNHLYFYWYRQILGQKVEFLVSFYNNEISEKSEIFDDQFSVERPDGSNFTLKIRSTKLEDSAMYFCASSAWAGGNQETQYFGPGTRLLVL.

The chain recombines TRBV28 with TRBJ2-1, with TRBD1 matching over 7 bases. CDR3 length: 14 residues. J lost 8 bases, V lost 3 bases, and 7 bases had no gene match. CDR1 and CDR2 (germline): MDHEN, SYDVKM. The CDR3 sequence is CASSLGRGWDEQFF. The CDR3 DNA reads as TGTGCCAGCAGTTTGGGCAGGGGGTGGGATGAGCAGTTCTTC. The whole variable domain, remainder taken from reference TRBV28 and TRBJ2-1, is DVKVTQSSRYLVKRTGEKVFLECVQDMDHENMFWYRQDPGLGLRLIYFSYDVKMKEKGDIPEGYSVSREKKERFSLILESASTNQTSMYLCASSLGRGWDEQFFGPGTRLTVL.

CDR3 nucleotide sequence: TGCGCCAGCAGCCCCGGGACAGCCCTCTCTCTGAAGTACTTC. Residues: CASSPGTALSLKYF. V is TRBV10-1 and J is TRBJ2-7; TRBD1 matches at 7 bases. V gave up 6 bases and J gave up 11 bases; unmatched junction bases: 16. The length of the CDR3 is 14 residues. The V gene's germline CDR1 is WNHNN and CDR2 SYGVQD (reference sequence).

The chain recombines TRBV30 with TRBJ2-3; 12 bases line up with TRBD2. Per the germline V gene, CDR1 is GTSNPN and CDR2 is SVGIG (reference sequence). The CDR3 covers 15 residues. V lost 4 bases to trimming and J lost 4 bases; unmatched junction nucleotides: 6. CDR3 bases: TGTGCCTGGACTAGCGGGGGGGCAGGACCAGATACGCAGTATTTT. Protein sequence: CAWTSGGAGPDTQYF.

V and J are TRBV10-1 and TRBJ2-1; 9 nucleotides line up with TRBD2. Germline V CDR1 and CDR2: WNHNN, SYGVQD (reference sequence). V lost 0 bases and J lost 13; bases outside the gene matches: 13. There are 16 residues in the CDR3. CDR3 loop: CASSESRLERGAPQFF. DNA for the CDR3: TGCGCCAGCAGTGAGTCTAGGCTGGAGCGGGGGGCCCCCCAGTTCTTC.

The V call is TRBV28, the J call TRBJ1-2; D is uncertain. The V gene's germline CDR1 is MDHEN and CDR2 SYDVKM. V lost 4 bases, J lost 1 base, and 13 bases lay in between. There are 15 residues in the CDR3. Here the CDR3 DNA reads TGTGCCAGCAGTTCGGCTCCGGGAATTAACTATGGCTACACCTTC. It codes for CASSSAPGINYGYTF.

The gene calls are TRBV29-1 and TRBJ1-3, with 10 bases fitting TRBD1. This CDR3 spans 14 amino acids. Per the germline V gene, CDR1 is SQVTM and CDR2 is ANQGSEA. V was pared by 6 bases and J by 3 bases, with 5 bases of the junction left unmatched. The CDR3 DNA follows: TGCAGCGTCGCGACAGGGGGCAATGGAAACACCATATATTTT. It encodes CSVATGGNGNTIYF.

Worth noting for this clone: Within the sample, other DNA sequences also encode this same CDR3. This sequence joins TRBV29-1 and TRBJ1-2; 7 bases are a match to TRBD1. Germline CDR1 SQVTM, CDR2 ANQGSEA. This CDR3 has 14 amino acids. The V gene end was trimmed by 1 base and the J gene end by 2 bases; junction bases not matched to a gene: 4. CDR3 sequence (DNA): TGCAGCGTTGAAGGCAGGGGGAGAAACTATGGCTACACCTTC. This codes for CSVEGRGRNYGYTF.

This clone was found once. V gene TRBV4-2 combines with J gene TRBJ1-5; D is perhaps TRBD1 (5 bases). Germline V gene sequence: CDR1 LGHNA, CDR2 YNFKEQ. The length of the CDR3 is 14 residues. V was cut by 0 bases and J by 5 bases, with 8 bases left in between. CDR3 loop: CASSQEAGYQPQHF. The CDR3 bases are TGTGCCAGCAGCCAAGAAGCAGGGTATCAGCCCCAGCATTTT.

In DNA form, the CDR3 reads TGCGCCAGCAGGCCAAGGGTTGAGGACAGGGTTAACACTGAAGCTTTCTTT. It is translated as CASRPRVEDRVNTEAFF. The rearrangement uses TRBV4-1 and TRBJ1-1; 8 nucleotides match TRBD1. V shed 6 bases and J 2 bases; nucleotides not matched to a gene: 14. Germline CDR1 and CDR2: MGHRA and YSYEKL. This CDR3 is built from 17 residues.

V and J are TRBV6-4 and TRBJ1-1; D may be TRBD1 (6 bases). The germline gives CDR1 MRHNA, CDR2 SNTAGT. V shed 4 bases and J shed 5 bases, with 11 bases lying between them. This CDR3 spans 13 amino acids. CDR3 DNA: TGTGCCAGCAGTGTTACAGGGAAGACTGAAGCTTTCTTT. It is translated as CASSVTGKTEAFF.

This sequence joins TRBV2 and TRBJ2-3; the match to TRBD1 covers 9 bases. The CDR3 extends over 14 amino acids. Germline V lookup: CDR1 SNHLY, CDR2 FYNNEI. The junction had 5 bases not matched to a gene; V was cut back by 5 bases and J by 5 bases. The CDR3 DNA is TGTGCCAGCAGTCCTACAGGGGGCGGAGATACGCAGTATTTT. Translating gives CASSPTGGGDTQYF.

The J gene is TRBJ1-6, the V gene TRBV9; perhaps TRBD1 as D (5 bases). V lost 4 bases and J 9 bases, leaving 11 bases between the germline ends. This CDR3 is 13 amino acids long. Looked up from germline, CDR1 is SGDLS and CDR2 is YYNGEE. The CDR3 loop is CASSQRGSSPLHF. The CDR3 DNA sequence: TGTGCCAGCAGCCAACGGGGGAGTTCACCCCTCCACTTT.

A few counts support this clone. J is TRBJ1-2 and V is TRBV19; D uncertain. The CDR3 is 12 residues long. Between the trimmed V and J ends, which lost 6 bases and 0 bases, there was a span of 5 bases. Germline V gene sequence: CDR1 LNHDA, CDR2 SQIVND (reference sequence). The CDR3 DNA reads as TGTGCCAGTAGCCCAGCTAACTATGGCTACACCTTC. Protein: CASSPANYGYTF.

The chain couples TRBV6-5 to TRBJ1-3; D is undetermined. Trimming left V 2 bases short and J 2 bases short, with 7 bases between. The CDR3 consists of 14 residues. Germline-derived CDR1 and CDR2 are MNHEY and SVGAGI. The DNA for the CDR3 is TGTGCCAGCAGTTACCGTGGCCCTGGAAACACCATATATTTT. Its protein is CASSYRGPGNTIYF.

This clone has just a few counts. The chain carries TRBV2 and TRBJ1-1; TRBD1 aligns across 10 bases. CDR1 is SNHLY and CDR2 is FYNNEI in the germline V gene. Losses at the gene ends were 5 bases for V and 10 bases for J; bases not matched to a gene: 7. The CDR3 runs 13 residues. CDR3 in DNA: TGTGCCAGCAGTACGGGACAGGGGTACATAGCTTTCTTT. It encodes CASSTGQGYIAFF.

This clone was found a few times. CDR3 in amino acids: CAWSTGLVTGELFF. The CDR3 bases are TGTGCCTGGAGTACAGGACTAGTGACCGGGGAGCTGTTTTTT. This chain links TRBV30 with TRBJ2-2, with TRBD2 identical over 7 bases. Trimming took 2 bases from V and 5 from J; bases not matched to a gene: 5. The CDR3 has 14 amino acids. Germline CDR1 reads GTSNPN; CDR2 reads SVGIG (reference sequence). The full variable domain, its missing parts supplied by reference TRBV30 and TRBJ2-2, is SQTIHQWPATLVQPVGSPLSLECTVEGTSNPNLYWYRQAAGRGLQLLFYSVGIGQISSEVPQNLSASRPQDRQFILSSKKLLLSDSGFYLCAWSTGLVTGELFFGEGSRLTVL.

This clone was detected once. The rearrangement joins TRBV19 to TRBJ1-2; D possibly corresponds to TRBD1 (6 bases). Trimming removed 3 bases from V and 2 bases from J, with 13 bases in between. The CDR3 is 15 residues long. Germline V gene data show CDR1 as LNHDA and CDR2 as SQIVND (reference sequence). The CDR3: CASSINRVGNYGYTF. The CDR3 coding sequence is TGTGCCAGTAGTATTAACAGGGTGGGGAACTATGGCTACACCTTC. Combining the CDR3 with reference TRBV19 and TRBJ1-2 gives the whole variable domain DGGITQSPKYLFRKEGQNVTLSCEQNLNHDAMYWYRQDPGQGLRLIYYSQIVNDFQKGDIAEGYSVSREKKESFPLTVTSAQKNPTAFYLCASSINRVGNYGYTFGSGTRLTVV.

Comments on this clone: Other DNA sequences in this sample translate to the same CDR3. The chain uses TRBV6-5 and TRBJ2-7; TRBD1 matches 9 bases. The germline V gene has CDR1 MNHEY and CDR2 SVGAGI. Losses at the gene ends were 6 bases for V and 5 bases for J; bases not matched to a gene: 5. This CDR3 has 13 amino acids. CDR3 nucleotide sequence: TGTGCCAGCAGCGCGGACAGGGGACACGAGCAGTACTTC. This gives the protein CASSADRGHEQYF.